Listed below are T cell receptor beta chains from one sample, sequenced in a study of T cells of healthy individuals. TCRdb re-analysed the 5' RACE reads in MiXCR, keeping a single row per CDR3 protein. Altogether tens of thousands of distinct CDR3 sequences are present, about a sixth being singletons, with the ten largest covering approximately 4.8%. These receptors originate from a human donor in good health. Each CDR3 is given with its conserved first and last residue. Each record gives: clone size, D gene, J gene, V gene, CDR3 length, CDR3 DNA, CDR3 protein. A D gene is named only where the DNA matches it firmly. Clone size, where shown, is once, few, many, or a class for clones that have expanded.

clone size: many; D gene: .; J gene: TRBJ2-1; V gene: TRBV11-1; CDR3 length: 15; CDR3 DNA: TGTGCCAGCAGCTTAACGGGGGACAACTACAATGAGCAGTTCTTC; CDR3 protein: CASSLTGDNYNEQFF
clone size: many; D gene: TRBD1; J gene: TRBJ2-5; V gene: TRBV5-5; CDR3 length: 15; CDR3 DNA: TGTGCCAGCAGCTTTGACGGGACAGCACAAGAGACCCAGTACTTC; CDR3 protein: CASSFDGTAQETQYF
clone size: many; D gene: .; J gene: TRBJ2-7; V gene: TRBV7-9; CDR3 length: 16; CDR3 DNA: TGTGCCAGCAGCCCGCTGGAACAGGGTTCCTCCTACGAGCAGTACTTC; CDR3 protein: CASSPLEQGSSYEQYF
clone size: .; D gene: .; J gene: TRBJ2-3; V gene: TRBV5-1; CDR3 length: 15; CDR3 DNA: TGCGCCAGCAGCCCCGACGACTATTTCACAGATACGCAGTATTTT; CDR3 protein: CASSPDDYFTDTQYF
clone size: many; D gene: .; J gene: TRBJ1-1; V gene: TRBV5-4; CDR3 length: 15; CDR3 DNA: TGTGCCAGCAGCTTGGAGAAGGGATGGAACACTGAAGCTTTCTTT; CDR3 protein: CASSLEKGWNTEAFF
clone size: .; D gene: TRBD1; J gene: TRBJ1-6; V gene: TRBV2; CDR3 length: 15; CDR3 DNA: TGTGCCAGCACACGGGACAGGGAGGGAAATTCACCCCTCCACTTT; CDR3 protein: CASTRDREGNSPLHF
clone size: few; D gene: TRBD2; J gene: TRBJ2-7; V gene: TRBV4-3; CDR3 length: 15; CDR3 DNA: TGCGCCAGCAGCCAAGAATACGGGAGGGCCACCGAGCAGTACTTC; CDR3 protein: CASSQEYGRATEQYF
clone size: many; D gene: .; J gene: TRBJ2-7; V gene: TRBV12-3/TRBV12-4; CDR3 length: 14; CDR3 DNA: TGTGCCAGCAGTTTAGTTACGGACTCCTACGAGCAGTACTTC; CDR3 protein: CASSLVTDSYEQYF
clone size: .; D gene: TRBD1; J gene: TRBJ1-2; V gene: TRBV4-1; CDR3 length: 15; CDR3 DNA: TGCGCCAGCAGCCCAGTAAGGACAGGGCCCTATGGCTACACCTTC; CDR3 protein: CASSPVRTGPYGYTF
clone size: .; D gene: .; J gene: TRBJ1-2; V gene: TRBV5-6; CDR3 length: 15; CDR3 DNA: TGTGCCAGCAGTTTGAAATTAACAGTTAACTATGGCTACACCTTC; CDR3 protein: CASSLKLTVNYGYTF
clone size: many; D gene: TRBD1; J gene: TRBJ2-3; V gene: TRBV7-2; CDR3 length: 18; CDR3 DNA: TGTGCCAGTCACCGGGACAGGGGGGTAGCGGGAGGCACAGATACGCAGTATTTT; CDR3 protein: CASHRDRGVAGGTDTQYF
clone size: many; D gene: .; J gene: TRBJ2-5; V gene: TRBV7-9; CDR3 length: 15; CDR3 DNA: TGTGCCAGCAGCTTAGGATCTCTAGCCCAAGAGACCCAGTACTTC; CDR3 protein: CASSLGSLAQETQYF
clone size: many; D gene: .; J gene: TRBJ2-5; V gene: TRBV7-9; CDR3 length: 14; CDR3 DNA: TGTGCCAGCAGCTTAGCACCTCTGGAGGAGACCCAGTACTTC; CDR3 protein: CASSLAPLEETQYF
clone size: many; D gene: .; J gene: TRBJ1-1; V gene: TRBV29-1; CDR3 length: 13; CDR3 DNA: TGCAGCGCTGGGACCGCGCGAGCCACTGAAGCTTTCTTT; CDR3 protein: CSAGTARATEAFF
clone size: many; D gene: .; J gene: TRBJ1-6; V gene: TRBV2; CDR3 length: 16; CDR3 DNA: TGTGCCAGCAGTGAAAGACATACGGGGCCTAATTCACCCCTCCACTTT; CDR3 protein: CASSERHTGPNSPLHF
clone size: .; D gene: .; J gene: TRBJ2-2; V gene: TRBV6-5; CDR3 length: 15; CDR3 DNA: TGTGCCAGCCAGAAAGCGACAGGCCGCACCGGGGAGCTGTTTTTT; CDR3 protein: CASQKATGRTGELFF
clone size: .; D gene: .; J gene: TRBJ1-1; V gene: TRBV21-1; CDR3 length: 17; CDR3 DNA: TGTGCCAGCAGCAAAATGCCTAATGGACAGGGGAGGACTGAAGCTTTCTTT; CDR3 protein: CASSKMPNGQGRTEAFF
clone size: .; D gene: .; J gene: TRBJ2-5; V gene: TRBV4-1; CDR3 length: 13; CDR3 DNA: TGCGCCAGCAGCCAAGATAAGTTCCAGACCCAGTACTTC; CDR3 protein: CASSQDKFQTQYF
clone size: .; D gene: TRBD1; J gene: TRBJ1-2; V gene: TRBV4-1; CDR3 length: 17; CDR3 DNA: TGCGCCAGCAGCCAAGCGTTGGGGACAGGGATTAACTATGGCTACACCTTC; CDR3 protein: CASSQALGTGINYGYTF
clone size: few; D gene: .; J gene: TRBJ1-1; V gene: TRBV6-1; CDR3 length: 14; CDR3 DNA: TGTGCCAGCAGTGATATAGGACAGAACACTGAAGCTTTCTTT; CDR3 protein: CASSDIGQNTEAFF
clone size: .; D gene: TRBD1; J gene: TRBJ2-7; V gene: TRBV20-1; CDR3 length: 15; CDR3 DNA: TGCAGTGCTACTCCCGGGACAGCGGCCTCCTACGAGCAGTACTTC; CDR3 protein: CSATPGTAASYEQYF
clone size: few; D gene: .; J gene: TRBJ2-2; V gene: TRBV29-1; CDR3 length: 14; CDR3 DNA: TGCAGCGTGGACTCGGGAGAAGGAACCGGGGAGCTGTTTTTT; CDR3 protein: CSVDSGEGTGELFF
clone size: .; D gene: .; J gene: TRBJ2-1; V gene: TRBV6-2/TRBV6-3; CDR3 length: 13; CDR3 DNA: TGTGCCAGCAATAGCCTCGGGTCCAATGAGCAGTTCTTC; CDR3 protein: CASNSLGSNEQFF
clone size: many; D gene: .; J gene: TRBJ1-5; V gene: TRBV29-1; CDR3 length: 11; CDR3 DNA: TGCAGCGTTGGCGATAATCAGCCCCAGCATTTT; CDR3 protein: CSVGDNQPQHF
clone size: many; D gene: .; J gene: TRBJ2-7; V gene: TRBV5-1; CDR3 length: 14; CDR3 DNA: TGCGCCAGCAGCTCGACTAGTATTGTCTACGAGCAGTACTTC; CDR3 protein: CASSSTSIVYEQYF
clone size: many; D gene: TRBD1; J gene: TRBJ2-1; V gene: TRBV7-6; CDR3 length: 15; CDR3 DNA: TGTGCCAGCAGCACGATGGGGGCAGGGGGCCGTGAGCAGTTCTTC; CDR3 protein: CASSTMGAGGREQFF
clone size: few; D gene: TRBD2; J gene: TRBJ2-1; V gene: TRBV7-2; CDR3 length: 14; CDR3 DNA: TGTGCCAGCAGCTTAGAACCTAGCGGAATACGCCAGTTCTTC; CDR3 protein: CASSLEPSGIRQFF
clone size: few; D gene: .; J gene: TRBJ2-7; V gene: TRBV28; CDR3 length: 14; CDR3 DNA: TGTGCCAGCAGGTCCTTAGTGGACACCCACGAGCAGTACTTC; CDR3 protein: CASRSLVDTHEQYF
clone size: many; D gene: TRBD2; J gene: TRBJ2-3; V gene: TRBV6-4; CDR3 length: 15; CDR3 DNA: TGTGCCACCAGCCCGACTAGCGGGGGGTCAGATACGCAGTATTTT; CDR3 protein: CATSPTSGGSDTQYF
clone size: many; D gene: .; J gene: TRBJ1-2; V gene: TRBV12-3/TRBV12-4; CDR3 length: 12; CDR3 DNA: TGTGCCAGCCTTCCGCGAACCAATGGCTACACCTTC; CDR3 protein: CASLPRTNGYTF
clone size: .; D gene: TRBD1; J gene: TRBJ2-5; V gene: TRBV28; CDR3 length: 15; CDR3 DNA: TGTGCCAGCAGCCCGGCCGGGACAGGGGAAGGGACCCAGTACTTC; CDR3 protein: CASSPAGTGEGTQYF
clone size: .; D gene: .; J gene: TRBJ1-2; V gene: TRBV20-1; CDR3 length: 12; CDR3 DNA: TGCAGTGGGACAGTCGCTAACTATGGCTACACCTTC; CDR3 protein: CSGTVANYGYTF
clone size: .; D gene: .; J gene: TRBJ2-6; V gene: TRBV9; CDR3 length: 15; CDR3 DNA: TGTGCCAGCACTACTTACACCTCTGGGGCCAACGTCCTGACTTTC; CDR3 protein: CASTTYTSGANVLTF
clone size: many; D gene: .; J gene: TRBJ2-1; V gene: TRBV7-9; CDR3 length: 17; CDR3 DNA: TGTGCCAGCAGCTTGGGAGCGGAGAGGAGGTCCTACAATGAGCAGTTCTTC; CDR3 protein: CASSLGAERRSYNEQFF
clone size: .; D gene: .; J gene: TRBJ2-1; V gene: TRBV21-1; CDR3 length: 17; CDR3 DNA: TGTGCCAGCAACCAAACCGGGACAGGGGGCGCCGGGAATGAGCAGTTCTTC; CDR3 protein: CASNQTGTGGAGNEQFF
clone size: few; D gene: .; J gene: TRBJ2-5; V gene: TRBV5-1; CDR3 length: 12; CDR3 DNA: TGCGCCAGCAGCTTTGACCAAGAGACCCAGTACTTC; CDR3 protein: CASSFDQETQYF
clone size: .; D gene: .; J gene: TRBJ1-2; V gene: TRBV4-3; CDR3 length: 16; CDR3 DNA: TGCGCCAGCAGCCAAGAGGCAGTCCCCCGAGACTATGGCTACACCTTC; CDR3 protein: CASSQEAVPRDYGYTF